The present entry profiles one T cell receptor (beta chain) with its context. What antigen it recognizes has not been identified. No quality values exist for individual bases; no much larger clone is one base distant. Trimming at the junction amounts to 1 base on V and 5 bases on J, and the germline ends lie 14 bases apart. Sequences SGHKS (CDR1) and YYEKEE (CDR2) are obtained from the germline V gene (reference sequence). Including the terminal cysteine and phenylalanine, the CDR3 comprises 15 residues. Only the CDR3 part of the read is kept: 45 bases, read in frame from the first base. These data belong to a study of blood T cell repertoires in COVID-19 (dated by TCRdb to the early 2020s). Regarding the research as a whole: The collaborator samples originated in the United States, Italy and Spain and spanned the acute and convalescent phases of COVID-19. The prospective study material was composed of cDNA or gDNA derived from T cells, B-cell-depleted T cells, or PBMCs. The dataset comprised deeply sampled blood TCRbeta repertoires from subjects exposed to, actively infected with, or recovered from COVID-19. A freely available public database, intended as a resource for researchers studying the immune response to SARS-CoV-2, is where the repertoires were released. The samples were drawn from the first 160 participants of the ongoing ImmuneRACE study and from 950 to 1,500 subjects provided by 6 global collaborators. The sample metadata nearly always contained a de-identified subject ID, COVID-19 status, age in years and sex. HLA class I and class II types, where available, came from metadata supplied by the sample provider rather than from assay-based typing.

TCRbeta CDR3 regions were amplified from genomic DNA by means of the immunoSEQ Assay, a bias-controlled multiplex PCR. Turning to the authors' computational methods: Within the assay, amplification of reference gene primers was used to estimate how many nucleated cells each sample contained. To quantify the absolute abundance of each unique TCRbeta CDR3 rearrangement, sequence reads were collapsed and filtered. For each sample, productive Simpson clonality was calculated as the square root of Simpson's diversity index over productive rearrangements. In its TCRdb copy, this immuneACCESS table keeps in-frame sequences only and misses some clones. Where compared with another copy, unresolved V genes explain less than half of these, and the others have no known cause. V and J calls and clone size come straight from that table; D and trimming were deduced from the DNA. Across this sample there are about 60,000 clones, with about 78% seen only once. Jointly, the top ten make up around half of the sample.

The study at large found these results: The quantity of clinical and demographic metadata differed by source and by participant and was supplied without curation.

The collaborating institutions used their own protocols to collect whole blood in K2EDTA tubes. Collaborator samples were shipped for TCRbeta analysis as frozen whole blood, isolated PBMCs, or DNA extracted from either sample type. Sequences were obtained from peripheral blood. The TCR sequence derives from a woman at least 80 years old with acute or convalescent COVID-19. Recombination linked TRBV5-5 to TRBJ2-3, and possibly TRBD2, on 6 matching bases. The base sequence is TGTGCCAGCAGCTTGCGGGGGTGGGCAGGAGATACGCAGTATTTT. Translated, it reads CASSLRGWAGDTQYF.